This TCR beta chain originates from a study of monozygotic twins with inflammatory bowel disease. A note on this clonotype: The target antigen is unknown.

Germline CDR1 and CDR2: KGHDR and SFDVKD. The CDR3 contains 13 residues. Per donor, over 2 ml of blood was collected and frozen. Notes on the study in general: Other individuals had fewer clonotypes in common with IBD patients than with healthy twins, especially with disease activity. No repertoire similarity difference was seen between concordant and discordant twins; power was possibly limited. Results did not support any single strong IBD-associated signal or clonotype.

TCRdb re-called the 5' RACE reads and shows each CDR3 protein once, DNA omitted. Recorded for this sample: approximately 120,000 distinct CDR3 sequences. Source material: blood. The chain is built from TRBV24-1 and TRBJ2-5. The TCR sequence derives from a human donor with ulcerative colitis or Crohn's disease, or a healthy co-twin of an affected twin (not recorded which). The CDR3 here is CATSDPYQETQYF.